This T cell receptor (beta chain) was recorded in a study of regulatory T cells in long-lasting Graves disease (dated by TCRdb to about 2021). About the investigation overall: Patients with newly diagnosed Graves' disease had been on antithyroid drugs for under 3 months. Patients with persistent Graves' disease were compared with patients with newly diagnosed Graves' disease using TCR sequencing and RNA sequencing of peripheral blood. The study took place in China and was registered as a clinical trial. A total of roughly 35 samples underwent TCR sequencing: about 13 from persistent and roughly 20 from newly diagnosed Graves' disease patients. Overall results and qualifications from the work: Compared with newly diagnosed patients, patients with persistent Graves' disease had lower TCR Shannon entropy and fewer highly expanded clones, which suggests clonal expansion. Persistent disease showed preferential use of TRBV28, TRBJ1-2 and TRBJ2-5, whereas newly diagnosed disease favored TRBV20-1 and TRBJ2-1. Only the TCR beta chain was sequenced and analyzed. The authors noted that the small sample size was a limitation that may lower accuracy. More public clonotypes were shared among persistent patients (roughly 2,900) than among newly diagnosed patients (under 1,000). Only peripheral blood was studied, because thyroid tissue, the primary lesion, was inaccessible.

Library prep was done by multiplex PCR. Sequenced on an Illumina HiSeq 4000. iRepertoire HTBI primers and Arm-PCR amplification of CDR3 regions were used to construct TCR beta libraries. Gel purification was performed on PCR products prior to sequencing. Per the source publication's procedure: A total of some 65 TRBV and some 15 TRBJ segments were identified across samples and were used for gene usage analysis of CDR3 amino acid clonotypes. Filtered high-quality paired reads were merged into contigs using COPE and FqMerger. BLAST was used to align contigs to IMGT TRBV, TRBD and TRBJ reference genes, and CDR3 was defined according to IMGT. Highly expanded clones were defined as clonotypes with a frequency above 0.1%. Repertoire diversity was measured by Shannon entropy, and V-J evenness by the Gini coefficient. Public clonotypes were defined as clonotypes shared by more than one individual. In-frame beta chains were kept once TCRdb had trimmed the public reads at Q25 with fastp and called clones with MiXCR. Merged by CDR3 protein, the rows form single entries marked with the most common genes and DNA. The V and J calls were not made by the authors but by TCRdb's processing. The sample includes 350,000 to 500,000 distinct CDR3 sequences, with roughly 15% observed a single time. Around 23% of the sample belongs to the ten largest clones.

This sample's time point label indicates: newly diagnosed GD, antithyroid drugs for less than 3 months. For both TCR sequencing and RNA sequencing, RNA was extracted from PBMCs in TRIzol. The diagnosis of Graves' disease was made according to American Thyroid Association guidelines. The patients came from an endocrinology department in Xi'an, China. From each patient, roughly 9 milliliters of peripheral blood was collected into an EDTA anticoagulant tube. Ficoll Paque Plus density gradient separation was used to isolate PBMCs, and no further T cell sorting was done. An Agilent 2100 Bioanalyzer and agarose gel were used to check RNA quality, and a NanoDrop 2000 was used to measure RNA concentration. The CDR3 runs 15 residues from the cysteine to the phenylalanine. Just the 45-base CDR3 DNA is kept, in frame starting at base 1. Taken from the germline V gene, the CDR1 and CDR2 loops are SGHRS and YFSETQ. Trimming removed 1 base from V and 5 bases from J; the gene matches leave 5 bases unexplained.

Note on this clonotype: Its recognized antigen is unknown. Base quality data are lacking; no much larger clone is found one base away.

These sequences were also reported in another study, on T cells in Graves' hyperthyroidism and ophthalmopathy. As described in the second report: Graves' hyperthyroidism was defined as stable when no progression to ophthalmopathy occurred over 18 months of follow-up. Hyperthyroidism patients were newly diagnosed, had a disease duration of under 2 months, and were aged 18 to 65 years. The study excluded patients with uncontrolled infections, other autoimmune diseases, pregnancy or lactation. Diagnoses were established on the basis of clinical symptoms, serum thyroxine and TRAb, thyroid ultrasound, and orbital computed tomography. The TCR CDR3 was subjected to a first round of RT-PCR using the HTBI primer set and the Qiagen OneStep RT-PCR kit. Most expanded thyroid clonotypes (frequency above 0.001) were also detected in blood, a finding suggesting that blood repertoires may reflect thyroid immune responses. A 13 V-J signature model separated ophthalmopathy from stable hyperthyroidism, with 87.88% sensitivity and roughly 84% specificity in cross-validation and 80%/75% in testing. In validation, progression to ophthalmopathy was predicted by the model with roughly 69% sensitivity and 72.22% specificity, a median of around 6.5 months before onset. A discovery cohort of about a hundred patients, approximately 45 with Graves' ophthalmopathy and about 58 with stable Graves' hyperthyroidism, was used to find distinguishing TCR V-J signatures. An independent validation cohort of under 20 hyperthyroidism patients and about 15 patients who later progressed to ophthalmopathy tested prospective prediction of ophthalmopathy. The 90 to 100 discovery patients were randomly divided into training and test sets at a 7:3 ratio. In roughly six Graves' hyperthyroidism patients, the study also compared T-cell repertoires from thyroid tissue with T-cell repertoires from blood. Following sampling, methimazole starting at 30 mg daily was given to hyperthyroidism patients, and high-dose intravenous methylprednisolone was given to ophthalmopathy patients. A second multiplex PCR round built the libraries, followed by size selection and purification. Libraries were sequenced paired-end with 100 bp reads on an Illumina HiSeq2000. Raw data were processed with SOAPnuke, discarding reads with adapters, uncalled bases, mean Phred below 15, or no exact constant-primer or identifier match. COPE v1.2.5 was used to merge the high-quality paired reads, and each unique nucleotide sequence was defined as a clonotype. MiTCR v1.1 was used to align the clonotypes against IMGT TRBV, TRBD and TRBJ reference segments. The analysis included only V-J combinations with a frequency above 0.0001, which together covered approximately 99% of the repertoires. A TCS score was defined as the ratio of F50 (clonal expansion) to E x V (chaos), with BLOSUM62-based TCRdist applied between CDR3 peptides within each V-J. Welch's t-statistics and random forest reduced fewer than 600 V-J features to some 14, which were used in a naive Bayes classifier (R e1071). No statistical method was used to fix the sample size in advance, and group allocation was not hidden from the investigators. The paper describes TCR Vbeta CDR3 sequencing of roughly 130 peripheral blood samples, made up of 43 ophthalmopathy patients, over 70 hyperthyroidism patients and 17 progressor patients.

The TCR sequence derives from a woman aged 18-35 years with Graves disease. Donor details come from another sample of the same person, matched by shared clones. The sample here was peripheral blood mononuclear cells (PBMCs), taken at new diagnosis, from a patient treated with antithyroid drugs. Recombination connected TRBV5-1 to TRBJ2-4; 8 middle bases align to TRBD1. The nucleotides read TGCGCCAGCAGCTTGACCAGGGGGCTAGAAAACATTCAGTACTTC. Translated, it gives CASSLTRGLENIQYF.